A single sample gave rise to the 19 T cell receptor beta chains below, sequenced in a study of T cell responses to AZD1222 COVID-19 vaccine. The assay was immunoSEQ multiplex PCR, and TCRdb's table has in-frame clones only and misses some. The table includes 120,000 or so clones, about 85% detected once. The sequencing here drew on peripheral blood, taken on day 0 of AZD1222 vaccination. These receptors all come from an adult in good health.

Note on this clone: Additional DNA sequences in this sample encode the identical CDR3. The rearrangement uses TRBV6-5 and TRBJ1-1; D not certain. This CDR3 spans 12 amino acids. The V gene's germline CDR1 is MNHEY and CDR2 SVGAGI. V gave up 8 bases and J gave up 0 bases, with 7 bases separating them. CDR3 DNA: TGTGCCAGCTCTCGTCTGAACACTGAAGCTTTCTTT. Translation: CASSRLNTEAFF.

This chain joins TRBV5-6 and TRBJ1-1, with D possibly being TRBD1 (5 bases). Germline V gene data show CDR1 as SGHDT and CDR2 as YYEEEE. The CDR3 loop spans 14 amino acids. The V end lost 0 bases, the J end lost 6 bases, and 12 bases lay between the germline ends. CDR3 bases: TGTGCCAGCAGCTTGGTGTTCGGGGGACCTGAAGCTTTCTTT. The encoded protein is CASSLVFGGPEAFF.

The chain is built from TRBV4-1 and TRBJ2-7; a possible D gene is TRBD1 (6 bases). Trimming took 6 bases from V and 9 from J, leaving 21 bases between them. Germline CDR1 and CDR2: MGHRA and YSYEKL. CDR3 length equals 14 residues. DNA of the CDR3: TGCGCCAGCAGGGCGACAGGAGGTCTACGAGGGCAGTACTTC. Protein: CASRATGGLRGQYF.

CDR3 protein: CASSPGLVPEQYF. Written as DNA, the CDR3 is TGTGCCAGCAGCCCCGGACTAGTGCCCGAGCAGTACTTC. J is TRBJ2-7 and V is TRBV3-1 (or the pseudogene TRBV3-2), with 7 bases matching TRBD2. Germline V gene sequence: CDR1 LGHDT, CDR2 YNNKEL (reference sequence). This CDR3 comprises 13 residues. V lost 4 bases to trimming and J lost 6 bases; unmatched junction nucleotides: 6.

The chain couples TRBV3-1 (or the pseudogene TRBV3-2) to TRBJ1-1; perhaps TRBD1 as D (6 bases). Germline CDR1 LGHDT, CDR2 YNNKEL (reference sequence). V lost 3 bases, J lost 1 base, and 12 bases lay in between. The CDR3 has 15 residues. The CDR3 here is CASSHPGTRNTEAFF. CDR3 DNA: TGTGCCAGCAGCCATCCAGGGACAAGGAACACTGAAGCTTTCTTT.

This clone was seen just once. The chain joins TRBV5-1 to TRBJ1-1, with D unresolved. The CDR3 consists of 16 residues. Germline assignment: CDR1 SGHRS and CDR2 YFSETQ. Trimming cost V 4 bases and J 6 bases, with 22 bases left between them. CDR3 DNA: TGCGCCAGCAGCACGGACGGCCTAGTGGTGGTGGCTGAAGCTTTCTTT. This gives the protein CASSTDGLVVVAEAFF.

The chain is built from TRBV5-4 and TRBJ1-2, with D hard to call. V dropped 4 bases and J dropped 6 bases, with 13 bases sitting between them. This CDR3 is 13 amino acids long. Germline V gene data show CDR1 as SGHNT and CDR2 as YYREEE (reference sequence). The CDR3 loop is CASSKDNRDGYTF. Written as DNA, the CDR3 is TGTGCCAGCAGCAAAGATAACAGAGATGGCTACACCTTC.

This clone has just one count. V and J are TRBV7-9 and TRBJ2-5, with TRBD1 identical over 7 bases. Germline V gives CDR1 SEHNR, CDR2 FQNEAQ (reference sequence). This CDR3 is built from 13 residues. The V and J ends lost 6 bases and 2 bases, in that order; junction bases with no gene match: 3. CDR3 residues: CASRLQGQETQYF. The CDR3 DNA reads TGTGCCAGCAGACTACAGGGGCAAGAGACCCAGTACTTC.

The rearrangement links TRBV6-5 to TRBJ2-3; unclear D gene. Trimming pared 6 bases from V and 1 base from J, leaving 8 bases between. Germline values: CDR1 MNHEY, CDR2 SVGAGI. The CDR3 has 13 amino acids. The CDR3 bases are TGTGCCAGCAGCGACCCGGGCACAGATACGCAGTATTTT. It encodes CASSDPGTDTQYF.

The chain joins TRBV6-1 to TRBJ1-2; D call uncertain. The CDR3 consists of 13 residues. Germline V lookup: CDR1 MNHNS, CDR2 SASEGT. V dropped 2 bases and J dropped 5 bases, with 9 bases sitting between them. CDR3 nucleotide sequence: TGTGCCAGCAGTGAAAGTCACAGTTATGGCTACACCTTC. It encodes CASSESHSYGYTF.

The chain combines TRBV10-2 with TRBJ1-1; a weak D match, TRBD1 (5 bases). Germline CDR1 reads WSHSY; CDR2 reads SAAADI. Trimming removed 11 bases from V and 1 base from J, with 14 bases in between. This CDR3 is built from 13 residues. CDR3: CAGARQTNTEAFF. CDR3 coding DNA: TGCGCCGGCGCCCGACAGACGAACACTGAAGCTTTCTTT.

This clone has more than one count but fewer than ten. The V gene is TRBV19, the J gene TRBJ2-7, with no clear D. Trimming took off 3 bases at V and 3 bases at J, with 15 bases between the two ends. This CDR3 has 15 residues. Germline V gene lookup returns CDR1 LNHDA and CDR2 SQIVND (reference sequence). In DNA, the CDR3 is TGTGCCAGTAGTATTTTTGACTCCATCGGCTACGAGCAGTACTTC. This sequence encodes CASSIFDSIGYEQYF. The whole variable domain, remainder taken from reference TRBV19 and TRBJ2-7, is DGGITQSPKYLFRKEGQNVTLSCEQNLNHDAMYWYRQDPGQGLRLIYYSQIVNDFQKGDIAEGYSVSREKKESFPLTVTSAQKNPTAFYLCASSIFDSIGYEQYFGPGTRLTVT.

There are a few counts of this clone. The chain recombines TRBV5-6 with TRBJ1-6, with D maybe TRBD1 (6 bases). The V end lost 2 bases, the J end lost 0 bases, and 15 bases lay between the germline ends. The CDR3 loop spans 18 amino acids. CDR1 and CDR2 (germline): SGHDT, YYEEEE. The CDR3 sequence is CASSLETGLRSYNSPLHF. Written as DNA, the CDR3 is TGTGCCAGCAGCTTAGAGACAGGACTCCGCTCCTATAATTCACCCCTCCACTTT.

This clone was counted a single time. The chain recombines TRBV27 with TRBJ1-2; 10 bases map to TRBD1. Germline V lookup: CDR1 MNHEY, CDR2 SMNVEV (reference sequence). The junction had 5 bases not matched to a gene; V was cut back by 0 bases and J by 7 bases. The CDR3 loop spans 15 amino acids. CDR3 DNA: TGTGCCAGCAGTTTATCGAGGGACAGGGGTGGTGGCTACACCTTC. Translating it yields CASSLSRDRGGGYTF.

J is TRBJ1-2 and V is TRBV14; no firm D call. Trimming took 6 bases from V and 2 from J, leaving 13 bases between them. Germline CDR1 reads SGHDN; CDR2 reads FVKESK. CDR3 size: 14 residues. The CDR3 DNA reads TGTGCCAGCAGACTTGAATGGGAGAACTATGGCTACACCTTC. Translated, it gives CASRLEWENYGYTF.

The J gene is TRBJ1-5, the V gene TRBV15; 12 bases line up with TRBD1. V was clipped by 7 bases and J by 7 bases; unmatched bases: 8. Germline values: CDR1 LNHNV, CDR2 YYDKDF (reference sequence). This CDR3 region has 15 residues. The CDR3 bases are TGTGCCACCAAATGGGGACAGGGGGCGGGACAGCCCCAGCATTTT. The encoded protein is CATKWGQGAGQPQHF.

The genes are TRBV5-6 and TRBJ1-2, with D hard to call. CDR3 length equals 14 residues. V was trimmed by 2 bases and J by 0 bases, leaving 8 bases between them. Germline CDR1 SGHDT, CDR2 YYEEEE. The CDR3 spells CASSLSGANYGYTF. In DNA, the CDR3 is TGTGCCAGCAGCTTATCAGGAGCTAACTATGGCTACACCTTC.

CDR3 in DNA: TGTGCCAGCTCACCACAGGCCTCTAACTATGGCTACACCTTC. Its translation is CASSPQASNYGYTF. The gene calls are TRBV18 and TRBJ1-2, with D unresolved. V lost 1 base and J lost 0, with 6 bases in between. This CDR3 is built from 14 residues. CDR1 is KGHSH and CDR2 is LQKENI in the germline V gene.

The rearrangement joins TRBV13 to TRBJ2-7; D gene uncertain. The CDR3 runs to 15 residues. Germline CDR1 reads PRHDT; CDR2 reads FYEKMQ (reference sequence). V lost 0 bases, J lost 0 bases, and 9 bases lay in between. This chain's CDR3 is CASSLGLVSSYEQYF. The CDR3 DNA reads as TGTGCCAGCAGCTTAGGCCTGGTCTCCTCCTACGAGCAGTACTTC.